Listed below are T cell receptor beta chains from one sample, sequenced in a study of metastatic and nonmetastatic thyroid tumors. TCRdb re-called the PCR reads with MiXCR. Of roughly 15,000 clones in the sample, less than 25% were seen once. The sequencing input was adjacent normal tissue. These receptors all stem from a female donor with papillary thyroid cancer or a benign thyroid nodule (not recorded which). Some clones in this sample may be carry-over from other donors' samples. Both conserved end residues are part of each CDR3. The D gene is left open where the match is weak. The size field is filled for only some rows; it gives once, few, many or a size class.

CDR3 protein	CDR3 DNA	clone size	D gene	V gene	J gene
CATSDLAGTSYEQYF	TGTGCCACCAGTGATTTGGCAGGGACCTCCTACGAGCAGTACTTC	medium-sized	NA	TRBV24-1	TRBJ2-7
CASSWVRSGISKNIQYF	TGTGCCAGCAGTTGGGTTCGCAGCGGGATTTCTAAAAACATTCAGTACTTC	NA	TRBD2	TRBV28	TRBJ2-4
CATSRIAGETQYF	TGTGCCACCAGCAGAATAGCGGGGGAGACCCAGTACTTC	few	TRBD2	TRBV15	TRBJ2-5
CASSFWERRRNEQYF	TGTGCCAGCAGCTTCTGGGAGAGAAGGAGAAACGAGCAGTACTTC	NA	NA	TRBV11-2	TRBJ2-7
CASGQGLLETQYF	TGTGCTAGTGGTCAGGGGCTCTTGGAGACCCAGTACTTC	many	NA	TRBV12-5	TRBJ2-5
CSARDQTSSYEQYF	TGCAGTGCTAGAGACCAGACTAGCAGCTACGAGCAGTACTTC	few	TRBD2	TRBV20-1	TRBJ2-7
CANGLSSTAEQFF	TGTGCCAACGGTTTATCGAGTACGGCTGAGCAGTTCTTC	few	NA	TRBV27	TRBJ2-1
CASSKGQGLASSYNEQFF	TGTGCCAGTTCCAAGGGACAGGGTCTAGCGAGCTCCTACAATGAGCAGTTCTTC	many	TRBD1	TRBV19	TRBJ2-1
CASSEGLWSNYGYTF	TGTGCCAGCAGTGAAGGATTGTGGAGTAACTATGGCTACACCTTC	few	NA	TRBV6-1	TRBJ1-2
CSVVSAAGELFF	TGCAGCGTTGTATCGGCCGCCGGGGAGCTGTTTTTT	many	NA	TRBV29-1	TRBJ2-2
CASSLDQQAISYNSPLHF	TGTGCCAGCAGCTTAGATCAACAGGCGATCTCCTATAATTCACCCCTCCACTTT	once	NA	TRBV11-2	TRBJ1-6
CSVVFSSLGQYF	TGCAGCGTTGTTTTTAGCTCCCTAGGGCAGTACTTC	many	NA	TRBV29-1	TRBJ2-7
CASSLAGRATWELFF	TGTGCCAGCAGCTTAGCGGGTAGGGCAACCTGGGAGCTGTTTTTT	NA	NA	TRBV7-9	TRBJ2-2
CASSQVGGTTEAFF	TGTGCCAGCAGCCAAGTAGGGGGGACAACCGAAGCTTTCTTT	many	NA	TRBV3-1	TRBJ1-1
CASSLGQGIWYF	TGTGCCAGCAGTCTAGGACAGGGAATTTGGTATTTT	NA	TRBD1	TRBV27	TRBJ2-3
CASSLFASGRPPGHNEQFF	TGTGCCAGCAGTTTATTTGCTAGCGGGAGGCCCCCGGGGCACAATGAGCAGTTCTTC	many	TRBD2	TRBV27	TRBJ2-1
CARDRRHYGYTF	TGTGCCAGGGACAGGCGACACTATGGCTACACCTTC	medium-sized	TRBD1	TRBV2	TRBJ1-2
CASSLESHPPQYF	TGTGCCAGCAGCTTAGAGAGTCACCCCCCGCAGTATTTT	many	NA	TRBV11-2	TRBJ2-3
CASSYIGGSGNTIYF	TGTGCCAGCAGTTATATCGGGGGCTCTGGAAACACCATATATTTT	many	NA	TRBV6-1	TRBJ1-3
CASSLMGTSGGAKSFF	TGTGCCAGCAGCTTAATGGGGACTAGCGGGGGGGCCAAGTCGTTCTTC	NA	TRBD2	TRBV7-3	TRBJ2-1
CASRSLAGESYEQYF	TGCGCCAGCAGGTCACTAGCGGGGGAATCCTACGAGCAGTACTTC	medium-sized	TRBD2	TRBV5-1	TRBJ2-7
CARSLPSVNTGELFF	TGTGCCAGAAGCCTTCCCAGCGTGAACACCGGGGAGCTGTTTTTT	NA	NA	TRBV25-1	TRBJ2-2
CASSLRQFNTQALF	TGTGCCAGCAGTTTAAGACAATTTAACACTCAAGCTTTGTTT	NA	NA	TRBV12-3/TRBV12-4	TRBJ1-1
CSASWTSLGNEQFF	TGCAGTGCTTCCTGGACTAGTTTGGGCAATGAGCAGTTCTTC	NA	TRBD2	TRBV20-1	TRBJ2-1
CSVRDRVRVFTDTQYF	TGCAGCGTCAGGGACAGGGTGCGAGTCTTCACAGATACGCAGTATTTT	many	TRBD1	TRBV29-1	TRBJ2-3
CASSIVPRGIYGYTF	TGTGCCAGTAGTATAGTTCCACGGGGGATCTATGGCTACACCTTC	NA	NA	TRBV19	TRBJ1-2
CASSESTALEETQYF	TGCGCCAGCAGTGAGTCGACGGCCCTTGAAGAGACCCAGTACTTC	medium-sized	NA	TRBV10-1	TRBJ2-5
CASSSTTTRMTSGRGNEQFF	TGTGCCAGCAGTTCGACCACCACCCGAATGACTAGCGGGAGGGGCAATGAGCAGTTCTTC	NA	TRBD2	TRBV28	TRBJ2-1
CASSLEAYEQYF	TGTGCCAGCAGCTTGGAGGCCTACGAGCAGTACTTC	many	NA	TRBV5-4	TRBJ2-7
CASSLAGRHYGYTF	TGCGCCAGCAGCTTGGCCGGGAGACACTATGGCTACACCTTC	many	NA	TRBV5-1	TRBJ1-2
CASIWRHGGSPLHF	TGTGCCAGCATCTGGAGACATGGAGGTTCACCCCTCCACTTT	NA	NA	TRBV7-2	TRBJ1-6
CSAVTGTHQPQHF	TGCAGTGCTGTAACAGGGACCCATCAGCCCCAGCATTTT	NA	NA	TRBV20-1	TRBJ1-5
CAISEAGHLYGYTF	TGTGCCATCAGTGAGGCGGGACACCTCTATGGCTACACCTTC	many	NA	TRBV10-3	TRBJ1-2
CASSLTGLAGRNTGELFF	TGTGCCAGCAGTTTAACCGGACTAGCGGGCAGGAACACCGGGGAGCTGTTTTTT	few	TRBD2	TRBV28	TRBJ2-2
CASSPSDTGELFF	TGTGCCAGCTCACCAAGCGACACCGGGGAGCTGTTTTTT	many	NA	TRBV18	TRBJ2-2
CASSLTKDTQYF	TGTGCCAGCAGCCTCACCAAAGATACGCAGTATTTT	many	NA	TRBV9	TRBJ2-3
CASSPWGDMGRGPIQYF	TGTGCCAGCAGCCCTTGGGGGGACATGGGCCGAGGTCCCATTCAGTACTTC	many	NA	TRBV11-1	TRBJ2-4
CASSDQVFGEQYF	TGCGCCAGCAGTGACCAGGTGTTCGGCGAGCAGTACTTC	few	NA	TRBV10-1	TRBJ2-7
CASSEIGGRYNEQFF	TGCGCCAGCAGTGAGATAGGCGGGAGGTACAATGAGCAGTTCTTC	medium-sized	TRBD2	TRBV10-1	TRBJ2-1
CSASEAQLYNEQFF	TGCAGTGCTAGCGAAGCGCAACTCTACAATGAGCAGTTCTTC	many	NA	TRBV20-1	TRBJ2-1